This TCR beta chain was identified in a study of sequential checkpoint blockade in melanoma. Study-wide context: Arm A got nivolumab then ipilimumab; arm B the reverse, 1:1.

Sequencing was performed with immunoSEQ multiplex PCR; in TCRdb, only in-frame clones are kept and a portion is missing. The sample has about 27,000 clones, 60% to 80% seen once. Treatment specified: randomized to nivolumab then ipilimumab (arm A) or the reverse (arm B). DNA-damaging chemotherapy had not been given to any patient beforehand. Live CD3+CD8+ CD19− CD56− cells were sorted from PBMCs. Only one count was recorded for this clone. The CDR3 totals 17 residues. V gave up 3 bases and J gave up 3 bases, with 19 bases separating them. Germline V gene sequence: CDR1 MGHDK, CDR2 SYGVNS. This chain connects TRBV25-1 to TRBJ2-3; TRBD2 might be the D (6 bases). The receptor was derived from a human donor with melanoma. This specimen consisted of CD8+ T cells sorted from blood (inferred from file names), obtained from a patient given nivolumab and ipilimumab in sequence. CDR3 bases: TGTGCCAGCAGTGATCTTGGGACTTCGGTGTCAACAGATACGCAGTATTTT. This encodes CASSDLGTSVSTDTQYF.